The 9 T cell receptor beta chains below were found in one sample sequenced in a study of T cell responses to AZD1222 COVID-19 vaccine. TCRdb's table, derived via immunoSEQ multiplex PCR, lists solely in-frame clones and lacks some. The table includes 180,000 or so clones, approximately 90% detected once. Specimen: peripheral blood, collected 28 days after the second AZD1222 dose. All receptors come from an adult who received the AZD1222 COVID-19 vaccine.

The chain is built from TRBV27 and TRBJ1-1; TRBD1 matches 8 bases. CDR1 is MNHEY, CDR2 SMNVEV, per germline (reference sequence). V lost 3 bases and J lost 0; bases outside the gene matches: 6. This CDR3 has 16 amino acids. The CDR3 coding sequence is TGTGCCAGCAGTTTGAGCAGGGGGCGCCTGAACACTGAAGCTTTCTTT. Residues: CASSLSRGRLNTEAFF.

The rearrangement uses TRBV10-3 and TRBJ1-2; 11 nucleotides line up with TRBD1. Germline-derived CDR1 and CDR2 are ENHRY and SYGVKD. This CDR3 is built from 13 residues. V shed 10 bases and J 5 bases; nucleotides not matched to a gene: 6. In DNA form, the CDR3 reads TGTGCCACCCGGACAGGGGGCGGGTATGGCTACACCTTC. This gives the protein CATRTGGGYGYTF.

The V and J genes are TRBV18 and TRBJ1-4; D unclear. V dropped 3 bases and J dropped 6 bases, with 14 bases sitting between them. Germline CDR1 is KGHSH and CDR2 is LQKENI. The CDR3 contains 15 residues. DNA for the CDR3: TGTGCCAGCTCACCCCGTAGGAGGGAAGATGAAAAACTGTTTTTT. It yields the protein CASSPRRREDEKLFF.

The rearrangement links TRBV30 to TRBJ2-3, with D perhaps matching TRBD1 (6 bases). V was pared by 0 bases and J by 10 bases, with 11 bases between. The CDR3 is 12 amino acids. Germline V gene data show CDR1 as GTSNPN and CDR2 as SVGIG (reference sequence). CDR3 protein: CAWSVLGGAQYF. CDR3 DNA sequence: TGTGCCTGGAGTGTACTTGGGGGCGCGCAGTATTTT.

The chain employs TRBV7-8 and TRBJ2-7; 7 bases are shared with TRBD1. The CDR3 is 13 amino acids. Per the germline V gene, CDR1 is SGHVS and CDR2 is FQNEAQ. V was pared by 4 bases and J by 1 base, with 1 base of the junction left unmatched. CDR3 DNA sequence: TGTGCCAGCAGCTCGGGACAGTCCTACGAGCAGTACTTC. This encodes CASSSGQSYEQYF.

This clone was observed a single time. CDR3 nucleotides: TGTGCCAGCAGCGTAGCTGAGTACTTCCAAGAGACCCAGTACTTC. It specifies CASSVAEYFQETQYF. The chain recombines TRBV9 with TRBJ2-5, with unresolved D. CDR3 length equals 15 residues. V was pared by 0 bases and J by 1 base, with 10 bases between. Germline assignment: CDR1 SGDLS and CDR2 YYNGEE.

The genes are TRBV19 and TRBJ2-1, with 9 nucleotides matching TRBD2. V was clipped by 10 bases and J by 3 bases; unmatched bases: 19. The CDR3 totals 18 residues. The germline V gene has CDR1 LNHDA and CDR2 SQIVND (reference sequence). CDR3 amino acids: CATKRGWGLAGLYNEQFF. The CDR3 nucleotides read TGTGCCACCAAAAGGGGATGGGGACTAGCAGGACTCTACAATGAGCAGTTCTTC. The whole variable domain, filled in from reference TRBV19 and TRBJ2-1, reads DGGITQSPKYLFRKEGQNVTLSCEQNLNHDAMYWYRQDPGQGLRLIYYSQIVNDFQKGDIAEGYSVSREKKESFPLTVTSAQKNPTAFYLCATKRGWGLAGLYNEQFFGPGTRLTVL.

The rearrangement links TRBV4-1 to TRBJ1-1; the D gene is possibly TRBD1 (6 bases). The V gene lost 4 bases and the J gene lost 1 base, with 16 bases spanning the gap. Per the germline V gene, CDR1 is MGHRA and CDR2 is YSYEKL. The CDR3 sequence is 16 residues long. The CDR3 DNA sequence: TGCGCCAGCAGCCCCCTGGGGGGCAGGGAGAACACTGAAGCTTTCTTT. This sequence encodes CASSPLGGRENTEAFF.

This chain joins TRBV11-2 and TRBJ2-1; D is possibly TRBD1 (5 bases). CDR3 length: 17 amino acids. Trimming cost V 0 bases and J 0 bases, with 12 bases left between them. Germline V gene lookup returns CDR1 SGHAT and CDR2 FQNNGV. The CDR3 sequence: CASSLDRGWSSYNEQFF. The CDR3 bases are TGTGCCAGCAGCTTAGATAGGGGCTGGAGCTCCTACAATGAGCAGTTCTTC.